Each of the 14 T cell receptor beta chains below was sequenced from the same sample in a study of blood T cell repertoires in COVID-19. Profiling relied on immunoSEQ multiplex PCR, and the TCRdb table lists in-frame clones only, not all of them. The table has fewer than 200,000 clones, roughly 85% seen once. The material sequenced was peripheral blood. The receptor source for this set is a man aged 35-49 years with acute or convalescent COVID-19.

The chain links TRBV6-6 to TRBJ2-2; no firm D call. The CDR3 consists of 13 residues. V was clipped by 7 bases and J by 3 bases, with 9 bases between them. The germline V gene encodes CDR1 MNHNY and CDR2 SVGAGI (reference sequence). CDR3 sequence reads: CASTRQDTGELFF. The CDR3 DNA follows: TGTGCCAGCACCCGGCAGGACACCGGGGAGCTGTTTTTT.

This clone was seen once. V is TRBV7-2 and J is TRBJ2-5; D unclear. The CDR3 is made up of 15 amino acids. Germline CDR1 is SGHTA and CDR2 is FQGNSA. The ends were cut back, 0 bases at V and 1 base at J, with 9 bases in the middle. The CDR3 region has the DNA TGTGCCAGCAGCTTAGCGTTTGTATCCCAAGAGACCCAGTACTTC. This gives the protein CASSLAFVSQETQYF.

The V gene is TRBV3-1 (or the pseudogene TRBV3-2), the J gene TRBJ1-1, with no clear D. Trimming left V 0 bases short and J 7 bases short, with 6 bases between. The CDR3 loop spans 12 amino acids. The germline V gene has CDR1 LGHDT and CDR2 YNNKEL (reference sequence). The CDR3 loop is CASSQDEREAFF. For the CDR3, the DNA is TGTGCCAGCAGCCAAGATGAGCGTGAAGCTTTCTTT.

The genes are TRBV28 and TRBJ2-5; TRBD2 agrees at 7 bases. The CDR3 consists of 13 residues. Trimming cost V 6 bases and J 5 bases; bases outside gene matches: 6. The germline V gene has CDR1 MDHEN and CDR2 SYDVKM. CDR3 bases: TGTGCCAGCAGGGCTAGCGGAGGCGAGACCCAGTACTTC. This encodes CASRASGGETQYF.

The CDR3 nucleotides are TGTGCCTGGAGCCAGGGGAGGGATCAGCCCCAGCATTTT. Translated, it gives CAWSQGRDQPQHF. This chain joins TRBV30 and TRBJ1-5; a possible D gene is TRBD1 (6 bases). Trimming took off 3 bases at V and 5 bases at J, with 11 bases between the two ends. This CDR3 is 13 amino acids long. Germline CDR1 GTSNPN, CDR2 SVGIG (reference sequence).

The chain uses TRBV5-1 and TRBJ1-4; D is unclear. The CDR3 consists of 15 residues. The germline V gene encodes CDR1 SGHRS and CDR2 YFSETQ. Trimming took 1 base from V and 3 from J, leaving 10 bases between them. The CDR3 nucleotides read TGCGCCAGCAGCTTGTATACGTCGGCTAATGAAAAACTGTTTTTT. It translates to CASSLYTSANEKLFF.

CDR3 bases: TGTGCTAGTGGACTGACCGGGAGATACCCCGGGGAGCTGTTTTTT. Its translation: CASGLTGRYPGELFF. J is TRBJ2-2 and V is TRBV12-5; D may be TRBD2 (6 bases). The germline V gene encodes CDR1 LGHNT and CDR2 FRNRAP. The germline V and J ends were trimmed by 6 bases and 6 bases, with 17 bases remaining between them. This CDR3 is 15 amino acids long.

The V gene is TRBV28, the J gene TRBJ1-1; the match to TRBD1 covers 7 bases. CDR1 MDHEN and CDR2 SYDVKM come from the germline V gene. V lost 5 bases and J lost 6; bases outside the gene matches: 12. The CDR3 totals 15 residues. CDR3 coding DNA: TGTGCCAGCAGTCCTCAGGACAGGAGAGCCTCTGAAGCTTTCTTT. Translating gives CASSPQDRRASEAFF.

J is TRBJ1-1 and V is TRBV2; the D gene is possibly TRBD1 (6 bases). This CDR3 is 14 amino acids long. V was trimmed by 6 bases and J by 2 bases, leaving 13 bases between them. CDR1 is SNHLY and CDR2 is FYNNEI in the germline V gene. In DNA form, the CDR3 reads TGTGCCAGCAGGCCAGGGGCGGTCAACACTGAAGCTTTCTTT. Its translation: CASRPGAVNTEAFF. Using reference TRBV2 and TRBJ1-1 for the parts outside the CDR3, the full variable domain is EPEVTQTPSHQVTQMGQEVILRCVPISNHLYFYWYRQILGQKVEFLVSFYNNEISEKSEIFDDQFSVERPDGSNFTLKIRSTKLEDSAMYFCASRPGAVNTEAFFGQGTRLTVV.

The genes are TRBV28 and TRBJ1-5; a possible D gene is TRBD1 (5 bases). Trimming pared 6 bases from V and 5 bases from J, leaving 20 bases between. Germline CDR1 reads MDHEN; CDR2 reads SYDVKM. The CDR3 length is 16 residues. The CDR3 reads CASSPVWGRADQPQHF. Here the CDR3 DNA reads TGTGCCAGCAGCCCCGTCTGGGGCAGGGCCGATCAGCCCCAGCATTTT.

The chain combines TRBV4-2 with TRBJ1-1; 7 bases line up with TRBD1. Germline values: CDR1 LGHNA, CDR2 YNFKEQ. CDR3 length: 14 residues. V trimming: 5 bases; J trimming: 5 bases; junction bases outside the gene matches: 8. The CDR3 nucleotides are TGTGCCAGCAGCTACCGGGACAGTAGTACTGAAGCTTTCTTT. Its protein is CASSYRDSSTEAFF.

V usage is TRBV18 and J usage is TRBJ1-3; TRBD1 matches 8 bases. The CDR3 sequence is 14 residues long. Trimming removed 5 bases from V and 8 bases from J; junction bases left unmatched: 8. Germline V CDR1 and CDR2: KGHSH, LQKENI. CDR3 DNA sequence: TGTGCCAGCTCATTTATGGACAGGGATGACACCATATATTTT. Translating it yields CASSFMDRDDTIYF.

J is TRBJ2-5 and V is TRBV6-2 or TRBV6-3; tentative D call: TRBD2 (6 bases). This CDR3 region has 15 residues. Germline V lookup: CDR1 MNHEY, CDR2 SVGEGT. V was clipped by 5 bases and J by 4 bases, with 17 bases between them. The CDR3 protein is CASSPLLTSGETQYF. In nucleotides, the CDR3 is TGTGCCAGCAGTCCCCTCCTGACTAGTGGAGAGACCCAGTACTTC.

The rearrangement joins TRBV27 to TRBJ1-4, with D unresolved. Trimming removed 4 bases at V and 1 base at J, with 4 bases between. The CDR3 consists of 13 residues. Looked up from germline, CDR1 is MNHEY and CDR2 is SMNVEV (reference sequence). The CDR3 spells CASSSVTNEKLFF. DNA for the CDR3: TGTGCCAGCAGTTCAGTAACTAATGAAAAACTGTTTTTT. Combining the CDR3 with reference TRBV27 and TRBJ1-4 gives the whole variable domain EAQVTQNPRYLITVTGKKLTVTCSQNMNHEYMSWYRQDPGLGLRQIYYSMNVEVTDKGDVPEGYKVSRKEKRNFPLILESPSPNQTSLYFCASSSVTNEKLFFGSGTQLSVL.